Sequencing of this T cell receptor beta chain was carried out in a study of blood T cell repertoires in COVID-19. In the original workflow: Estimation of nucleated cell counts was performed using reference gene primer amplification. TCRdb's table, derived via immunoSEQ multiplex PCR, lists solely in-frame clones and lacks some. V, J and clone size are those of that table, while D and trimming were read from the DNA. The table shows 140,000 to 150,000 clones, with 84% occurring only once. The clonotype originates from a woman aged 45-60 years who had been exposed to COVID-19. The source material was PBMCs or T cells enriched from blood (not recorded which).

The CDR3 region is CASSRGGSYNEQFF. In DNA form, the CDR3 reads TGCGCCAGCAGCCGGGGGGGATCCTACAATGAGCAGTTCTTC. The genes are TRBV5-1 and TRBJ2-1; TRBD2 aligns across 8 bases. Per the germline V gene, CDR1 is SGHRS and CDR2 is YFSETQ. The CDR3 spans 14 residues. The trim removed 4 bases at V and 1 base at J, leaving 1 base unmatched.